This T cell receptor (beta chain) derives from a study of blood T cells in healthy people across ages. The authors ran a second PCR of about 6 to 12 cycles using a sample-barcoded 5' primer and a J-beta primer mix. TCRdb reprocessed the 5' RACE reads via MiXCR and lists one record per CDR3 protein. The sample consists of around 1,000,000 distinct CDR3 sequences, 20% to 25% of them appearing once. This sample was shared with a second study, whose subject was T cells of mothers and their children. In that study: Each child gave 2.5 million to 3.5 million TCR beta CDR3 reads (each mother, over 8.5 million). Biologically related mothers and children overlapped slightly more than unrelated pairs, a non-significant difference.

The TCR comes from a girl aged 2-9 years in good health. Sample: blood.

This CDR3 is CASRGTGSLYTF. CDR3 coding DNA: TGTGCCAGCAGGGGGACAGGGAGTCTCTACACCTTC. The chain has TRBV6-4 and TRBJ1-2, with TRBD1 matching 9 bases. Germline assignment: CDR1 MRHNA and CDR2 SNTAGT. Losses at the gene ends were 6 bases for V and 10 bases for J; bases not matched to a gene: 6. The CDR3 contains 12 residues.